One and the same sample provided the 29 T cell receptor delta chains below, sequenced in a study of Vδ1+ human thymocytes. The study's findings and limits: Thymic TRG and TRD repertoires appeared highly polyclonal, with Gaussian CDR3 length distributions.

These receptors have no identified antigens. The template was reverse-transcribed extracted RNA. The CDR3 regions were amplified by multiplex PCR from V-gene primers to a constant-region primer. TCRdb re-called the multiplex PCR reads using CATT. The sample has 50,000 to 75,000 delta-chain clones; around 16% are singletons. The sequenced material came from Vdelta1+ gamma-delta thymocytes from the thymus. As for subset: FACS-sorted CD3+ TCRalphabeta- TCRVdelta1+ TCRVdelta2- thymocytes. Receptors were obtained from a girl under three years old who had congenital heart surgery.

Regarding this clone: A read error may account for a junction end that differs from germline. The sample carries other DNA sequences with the same CDR3. The chain uses TRAV29/DV5 and TRDJ1, with a weak D call TRDD3 (7 bases). The CDR3 has 30 residues. CDR1 and CDR2 from the germline V gene are NSMFDY and ISSIKDK. CDR3 nucleotide sequence: TGTGCCGCAAGCCGGACTGCTTTCCTAGGCGGTTTGTCCGCCAACTGGGGATCAAGGGTAGAGGGTAGGTACACCGATAAACTCATCTTT. Encoded protein: CAASRTAFLGGLSANWGSRVEGRYTDKLIF.

A few counts support this clone. The junction shows a germline mismatch at one end, possibly a read error. This chain uses TRDV1 with TRDJ1, with 12 bases fitting TRDD3. Germline assignment: CDR1 TSWWSYY and CDR2 QGS. CDR3 size: 20 residues. CDR3 amino acids: CALGERTGSGGYAYTGKLIF. CDR3 DNA: TGTGCTCTTGGGGAAAGGACTGGCTCTGGGGGATACGCTTACACCGGTAAACTCATCTTT.

The chain employs TRDV1 and TRDJ1; TRDD3 matches at 13 bases. This CDR3 comprises 24 residues. Germline CDR1 reads TSWWSYY; CDR2 reads QGS. V shed 7 bases, J shed 0 bases, and the junction held 29 bases outside the gene matches. CDR3 protein: CALAESPYLLPTGGYARNTDKLIF. Here the CDR3 DNA reads TGTGCTCTTGCGGAGAGCCCATACCTCCTTCCCACTGGGGGATACGCCCGGAACACCGATAAACTCATCTTT.

In this sample, this clone turned up a few times. This chain connects TRDV1 to TRDJ1; TRDD3 agrees at 9 bases. Germline V gene sequence: CDR1 TSWWSYY, CDR2 QGS. J was trimmed by 2 bases and V by 0 bases; bases with no gene match: 22. The CDR3 consists of 22 residues. The DNA of the CDR3 is TGTGCTCTTGGGGAACTGTCATTCGATGGGGATACGCAGTGCTTGGGGACCGATAAACTCATCTTT. Its translation is CALGELSFDGDTQCLGTDKLIF.

This clone was recorded a few times. J is TRDJ1 and V is TRDV1, with D tentatively TRDD3 (6 bases). V was shortened by 3 bases and J by 0 bases, with 23 bases between the two germline ends. The CDR3 totals 19 residues. Germline V gene data show CDR1 as TSWWSYY and CDR2 as QGS. The CDR3 loop reads CALGDSRVGVNSYTDKLIF. CDR3 in DNA: TGTGCTCTTGGGGACAGTCGGGTGGGGGTTAACTCGTACACCGATAAACTCATCTTT.

The gene calls are TRDV1 and TRDJ1; 9 bases line up with TRDD3. Germline V gives CDR1 TSWWSYY, CDR2 QGS. The J segment lost 11 bases and the V segment lost 2 bases, leaving 21 bases of the junction unmatched. The CDR3 contains 18 residues. Written as DNA, the CDR3 is TGTGCTCTTGGGGAAGCTCTAGAGCGTGACGTCGGGGATACGGGGCTCATCTTT. Protein product: CALGEALERDVGDTGLIF.

This chain connects TRDV1 to TRDJ1, with 11 bases identical to TRDD3. V dropped 1 base and J dropped 3; count of bases not matched to a gene: 16. Per germline, CDR1 TSWWSYY and CDR2 QGS. The CDR3 has 20 amino acids. The CDR3: CALGEPRPTLLGDKADKLIF. CDR3 sequence (DNA): TGTGCTCTTGGGGAACCTCGCCCGACTCTACTGGGGGATAAAGCCGATAAACTCATCTTT.

Details on this clone: At one end, the junction sequence differs from germline, possibly due to a read error. This sequence joins TRDV1 and TRDJ1; D might be TRDD3 (5 bases). The CDR3 spans 17 residues. Germline values: CDR1 TSWWSYY, CDR2 QGS. The CDR3 nucleotides are TGTGCTCCTGGGCCGAGCCGGGGGGCCTGTGGGACCGATAAACTCATCTTT. Residues: CAPGPSRGACGTDKLIF.

The table lists this clone with a few counts. V and J are TRDV1 and TRDJ1; 9 bases line up with TRDD2. This CDR3 has 20 residues. CDR1 TSWWSYY and CDR2 QGS come from the germline V gene. V was pared by 8 bases and J by 0 bases, with 22 bases of the junction left unmatched. The chain's CDR3 is CALLAAPSYGTGAYTDKLIF. CDR3 DNA sequence: TGTGCTCTTTTAGCCGCACCTTCCTACGGGACTGGGGCGTACACCGATAAACTCATCTTT.

This clone turned up a few times. The chain uses TRDV1 and TRDJ1; 8 bases fit TRDD3. The V gene's germline CDR1 is TSWWSYY and CDR2 QGS. This CDR3 is 21 amino acids long. V shed 3 bases and J 2 bases; nucleotides not matched to a gene: 23. Here the CDR3 DNA reads TGTGCTCTTGGGGACCCGGCCCCCTTCTACCCGTACTGGGGGGAAACCGATAAACTCATCTTT. Protein: CALGDPAPFYPYWGETDKLIF.

Notes on this clone: Additional DNA sequences in this sample encode the identical CDR3. The chain carries TRDV1 and TRDJ1; D call uncertain. In germline, CDR1 is TSWWSYY, CDR2 QGS. This CDR3 is built from 14 residues. The V gene lost 1 base and the J gene lost 0 bases, with 6 bases spanning the gap. The CDR3 spells CALGEPLYTDKLIF. The CDR3 nucleotides are TGTGCTCTTGGGGAACCTTTGTACACCGATAAACTCATCTTT.

The rearrangement joins TRDV1 to TRDJ1; 8 bases are a match to TRDD3. The J segment lost 0 bases and the V segment lost 4 bases, leaving 19 bases of the junction unmatched. The germline V gene encodes CDR1 TSWWSYY and CDR2 QGS. CDR3 length: 20 residues. The CDR3 protein is CALGGLCLPSGGKYTDKLIF. As DNA, the CDR3 is TGTGCTCTTGGGGGACTCTGCCTCCCTTCTGGGGGAAAGTACACCGATAAACTCATCTTT.

This rearrangement joins TRDV1 to TRDJ1, with a weak D call TRDD3 (6 bases). V was cut by 5 bases and J by 0 bases, with 52 bases left in between. Looked up from germline, CDR1 is TSWWSYY and CDR2 is QGS. The CDR3 extends over 28 amino acids. Here the CDR3 reads CALGWRSGPLRSSLGWGPRGGHTDKLIF. In nucleotides, the CDR3 is TGTGCTCTTGGGTGGCGATCGGGTCCCCTACGAAGTTCTCTCGGGTGGGGGCCCCGAGGGGGACACACCGATAAACTCATCTTT.

This clone has a single count. The chain has TRDV1 and TRDJ1; 8 bases are a match to TRDD2. The V and J ends lost 3 bases and 0 bases, in that order; junction bases with no gene match: 24. Germline CDR1 reads TSWWSYY; CDR2 reads QGS. This CDR3 contains 22 residues. The CDR3, as DNA: TGTGCTCTTGGGGAGGACTTCCTACTTCCTACTACGGAGTCCTACTACACCGATAAACTCATCTTT. Translation: CALGEDFLLPTTESYYTDKLIF.

V is TRDV1 and J is TRDJ1, with D perhaps TRDD2 (6 bases). V was trimmed by 1 base and J by 0 bases, leaving 15 bases between them. This CDR3 spans 17 amino acids. In germline, CDR1 is TSWWSYY, CDR2 QGS. As DNA, the CDR3 is TGTGCTCTTGGGGAACCCTTCCCGGGGGCGTACACCGATAAACTCATCTTT. This sequence encodes CALGEPFPGAYTDKLIF.

The genes are TRDV1 and TRDJ1; TRDD2 is a possible D gene (9 bases). Per the germline V gene, CDR1 is TSWWSYY and CDR2 is QGS. This CDR3 is 23 amino acids long. The ends were cut back, 0 bases at V and 3 bases at J, with 35 bases in the middle. The CDR3 nucleotides read TGTGCTCTTGGGGAACTGCCCTCCTTCCTACGTACGTGGTACTGGGGGGCACCCGATAAACTCATCTTT. This encodes CALGELPSFLRTWYWGAPDKLIF.

This clone was counted a few times. The rearrangement links TRDV1 to TRDJ1; 9 bases map to TRDD3. Germline V gene sequence: CDR1 TSWWSYY, CDR2 QGS. The CDR3 extends over 22 amino acids. J lost 0 bases, V lost 1 base, and 21 bases had no gene match. The DNA of the CDR3 is TGTGCTCTTGGGGAACAAAGCCTACCATCCCCTACTGGGGGACCGTACACCGATAAACTCATCTTT. Translating it yields CALGEQSLPSPTGGPYTDKLIF.

This sequence joins TRDV1 and TRDJ1; maybe TRDD2 (5 bases). Germline-derived CDR1 and CDR2 are TSWWSYY and QGS. The CDR3 runs to 16 residues. V shed 1 base and J shed 6 bases, with 18 bases lying between them. CDR3 in amino acids: CALGERSFGTTNKLIF. CDR3 bases: TGTGCTCTTGGGGAACGGTCCTTCGGGACTACCAATAAACTCATCTTT.

A few counts support this clone. The chain links TRDV1 to TRDJ1; maybe TRDD3 (6 bases). The CDR3 has 19 residues. CDR1 is TSWWSYY and CDR2 is QGS in the germline V gene. V dropped 3 bases and J dropped 0 bases, with 23 bases sitting between them. The CDR3 loop is CALGDRALELGTYTDKLIF. The DNA of the CDR3 is TGTGCTCTTGGGGACCGAGCACTTGAGCTGGGGACGTACACCGATAAACTCATCTTT.

The chain has TRDV1 and TRDJ1; tentatively, D is TRDD3 (5 bases). The V end lost 4 bases, the J end lost 4 bases, and 19 bases lay between the germline ends. CDR3 length: 16 amino acids. The germline V gene encodes CDR1 TSWWSYY and CDR2 QGS. CDR3 sequence (DNA): TGTGCTCTTGGGGCCAAACACCATTGGGGTAGCGATAAACTCATCTTT. It translates to CALGAKHHWGSDKLIF.

The chain joins TRDV1 to TRDJ1, with 12 bases matching TRDD3. This CDR3 contains 23 residues. V lost 5 bases, J lost 3 bases, and 28 bases stayed unmatched. Germline assignment: CDR1 TSWWSYY and CDR2 QGS. The CDR3 loop is CALGTLSPSYWGILEEAADKLIF. The CDR3 DNA is TGTGCTCTTGGGACCCTTTCCCCCTCGTACTGGGGGATACTTGAAGAAGCGGCCGATAAACTCATCTTT.

This clone was seen a handful of times. Because the CDR3's place on the DNA is in doubt, the DNA is left out and the CDR3 is given as listed by TCRdb. The chain joins TRDV1 to TRDJ1; TRDD3, as called in the table, went unchecked against the DNA. Per the germline V gene, CDR1 is TSWWSYY and CDR2 is QGS. The CDR3 has 23 residues if both end residues are counted. CDR3: CALGEFLLCCTGGYRSYTDKLIF.

The chain recombines TRDV1 with TRDJ1, with 11 positions matching TRDD3. Germline V lookup: CDR1 TSWWSYY, CDR2 QGS. V lost 2 bases and J lost 2; bases outside the gene matches: 19. The CDR3 loop spans 21 amino acids. CDR3 sequence reads: CALGERSSSYWGIEGTDKLIF. As DNA, the CDR3 is TGTGCTCTTGGGGAAAGATCATCCTCGTACTGGGGGATAGAGGGGACCGATAAACTCATCTTT.

This clone was detected a few times. V is TRDV1 and J is TRDJ1, with 10 positions matching TRDD3. The CDR3 extends over 21 amino acids. Germline trimming cut 3 bases from V and 0 bases from J; bases unmatched to any gene: 19. Germline V gene sequence: CDR1 TSWWSYY, CDR2 QGS. Here the CDR3 reads CALGDPPDLDGTGGYTDKLIF. The CDR3 nucleotides read TGTGCTCTTGGGGACCCTCCGGACCTAGATGGTACTGGGGGATACACCGATAAACTCATCTTT.

J is TRDJ1 and V is TRDV1; 11 bases map to TRDD3. Germline CDR1 and CDR2: TSWWSYY and QGS. The CDR3 covers 16 residues. J lost 7 bases, V lost 0 bases, and 7 bases had no gene match. This CDR3 reads CALGELPDLGDTKLIF. CDR3 in DNA: TGTGCTCTTGGGGAACTCCCTGACCTGGGGGATACTAAACTCATCTTT.

The chain is built from TRDV1 and TRDJ1; D might be TRDD2 (6 bases). This CDR3 contains 20 residues. Trimming cost V 5 bases and J 0 bases, with 28 bases left between them. Germline V lookup: CDR1 TSWWSYY, CDR2 QGS. CDR3 nucleotides: TGTGCTCTTGGGAGCGAACTCCTTCGCCTTCCCCTGCCAAACACCGATAAACTCATCTTT. It codes for CALGSELLRLPLPNTDKLIF.

The chain links TRDV1 to TRDJ1; the match to TRDD3 covers 7 bases. V was pared by 0 bases and J by 10 bases, with 23 bases of the junction left unmatched. The CDR3 has 19 amino acids. Germline V gives CDR1 TSWWSYY, CDR2 QGS. The CDR3 spells CALGELNCIAGDYERGLIF. For the CDR3, the DNA is TGTGCTCTTGGGGAACTAAATTGCATCGCGGGGGATTATGAGCGTGGACTCATCTTT.

This clone was counted a few times. The rearrangement links TRDV1 to TRDJ1; D unclear. Germline CDR1 TSWWSYY, CDR2 QGS. V shed 0 bases and J shed 1 base, with 24 bases lying between them. This CDR3 is 20 amino acids long. Here the CDR3 DNA reads TGTGCTCTTGGGGAACTAGAGGGTCCTCCCGTGATGGGCCTCACCGATAAACTCATCTTT. This codes for CALGELEGPPVMGLTDKLIF.

The genes are TRDV1 and TRDJ1; D is possibly TRDD2 (6 bases). The CDR3 loop spans 21 amino acids. Trimming took 2 bases from V and 3 from J, leaving 31 bases between them. Germline V gives CDR1 TSWWSYY, CDR2 QGS. The CDR3, as DNA: TGTGCTCTTGGGGAAAACCCTTTCCTATTTGAGGTACTGACGTTCGCCGATAAACTCATCTTT. Translation gives CALGENPFLFEVLTFADKLIF.